The rows below give T cell receptor beta chains drawn from one sample of a study of Ad26.COV2.S vaccination and SARS-CoV-2 variants. TCRdb keeps only in-frame clones here, not all; method: immunoSEQ multiplex PCR. This sample carries about 280,000 clones, about 87% of them seen once, and the ten largest clones take more than 2.5%. The sequencing used peripheral blood, collected in a trial of Ad26.COV2.S vaccine versus placebo. The receptors come from a person between 18 and 59 years old who received the Ad26.COV2.S COVID-19 vaccine or a placebo. Both conserved end residues are part of each CDR3. A D gene is named only where the DNA matches it firmly. Clone sizes are given selectively: once, few, many, or a class where the clone is expanded.

TRBV5-1	13	NA	TRBJ1-2	NA	TGCGCCAGCAGCTTGGGGGCGACTCGTGGCTACACCTTC	CASSLGATRGYTF
TRBV5-1	15	once	TRBJ1-4	NA	TGCGCCAGCAGCGGATCAGGGGCAACTAATGAAAAACTGTTTTTT	CASSGSGATNEKLFF
TRBV7-2	15	NA	TRBJ2-7	TRBD2	TGTGCCAGCAGCCCCCGACTAGCGGGAGAATACGAGCAGTACTTC	CASSPRLAGEYEQYF
TRBV20-1	11	NA	TRBJ2-7	NA	TGCAGTGCTAGTACCGGGGACACCCTGTACTTC	CSASTGDTLYF
TRBV5-1	15	NA	TRBJ1-3	NA	TGCGCCAGCAGCGGGGACGGCTACTCTGGAAACACCATATATTTT	CASSGDGYSGNTIYF
TRBV28	13	NA	TRBJ2-7	NA	TGTGCCAGCAGAAAGGGACAGCGGGGCGAGCAGTACTTC	CASRKGQRGEQYF
TRBV6-6	15	NA	TRBJ1-5	TRBD1	TGTGCCAGCAGTTCGACAGGGACCTTGAATCAGCCCCAGCATTTT	CASSSTGTLNQPQHF
TRBV3-1/TRBV3-2	15	once	TRBJ2-1	TRBD1	TGTGCCAGCAGCCAAGATCTGACAGGGGAGGACGAGCAGTTCTTC	CASSQDLTGEDEQFF
TRBV15	17	once	TRBJ2-4	NA	TGTGCCACCAGCAGAGTGTTGGACAGACTAGCCAAAAACATTCAGTACTTC	CATSRVLDRLAKNIQYF
TRBV5-6	14	NA	TRBJ2-7	TRBD2	TGTGCCAGCAGCTTGGGCGCGCGGGAGTACGAGCAGTACTTC	CASSLGAREYEQYF
TRBV6-2/TRBV6-3	14	NA	TRBJ1-5	NA	TGTGCCAGCAGCCGGGATGGGGGGCCTCAGCCCCAGCATTTT	CASSRDGGPQPQHF
TRBV15	16	NA	TRBJ2-6	NA	TGTGCCACCAGTACTGGGGGCGCTTTTGGGGCCAACGTCCTGACTTTC	CATSTGGAFGANVLTF
TRBV30	16	NA	TRBJ1-4	NA	TGTGCCTGGAGTGTAGGAAGGGTCAGGACTAATGAAAAACTGTTTTTT	CAWSVGRVRTNEKLFF
TRBV6-5	12	NA	TRBJ1-2	NA	TGTGCCAGCACCCCCGGGGGACGTGGCTACACCTTC	CASTPGGRGYTF
TRBV13	17	NA	TRBJ1-1	TRBD1	TGTGCCAGCAGCCCGACGGGACAGGGAGGGATGAACACTGAAGCTTTCTTT	CASSPTGQGGMNTEAFF
TRBV19	13	NA	TRBJ1-1	NA	TGTGCCAGTAGTATATCCTACCCGACTGAAGCTTTCTTT	CASSISYPTEAFF
TRBV5-4	16	NA	TRBJ2-1	NA	TGTGCCAGCAGCTTGCAGGGCCTTAGGTCCTTCAATGAGCAGTTCTTC	CASSLQGLRSFNEQFF
TRBV30	15	NA	TRBJ2-5	NA	TGTGCCTGGAGTGTTCATGGAGCAAAACAAGAGACCCAGTACTTC	CAWSVHGAKQETQYF
TRBV7-9	13	NA	TRBJ1-2	NA	TGTGCCAGCAGCCTGCTGCGGGGCCCGGGCTACACCTTC	CASSLLRGPGYTF
TRBV10-2	15	NA	TRBJ1-5	TRBD1	TGCGCCAGCAGCGAGGGACAGCTTAGCAATCAGCCCCAGCATTTT	CASSEGQLSNQPQHF
TRBV12-2	15	NA	TRBJ2-3	NA	TGTGCAAGTCGCTTCCGGCTAGCGGGAGCAGATACGCAGTATTTT	CASRFRLAGADTQYF
TRBV27	14	NA	TRBJ2-5	NA	TGTGCCAGCAGTTTATGGCAAGGTTTCGGGACCCAGTACTTC	CASSLWQGFGTQYF